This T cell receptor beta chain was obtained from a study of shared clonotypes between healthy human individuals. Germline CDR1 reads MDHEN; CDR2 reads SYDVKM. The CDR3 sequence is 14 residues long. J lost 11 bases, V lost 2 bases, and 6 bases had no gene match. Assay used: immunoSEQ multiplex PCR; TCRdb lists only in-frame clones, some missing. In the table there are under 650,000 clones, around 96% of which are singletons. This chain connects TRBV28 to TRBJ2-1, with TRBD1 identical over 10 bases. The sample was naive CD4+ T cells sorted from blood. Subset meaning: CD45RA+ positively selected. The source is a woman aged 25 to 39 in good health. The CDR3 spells CASSLDLGQGKQFF. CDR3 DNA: TGTGCCAGCAGTTTAGACCTGGGACAGGGGAAGCAGTTCTTC.